These 12 T cell receptor beta chains share one sample of origin, sequenced in a study of control samples from healthy donors and cancer patients. TCRdb keeps only in-frame clones here, not all; method: immunoSEQ multiplex PCR. Of fewer than 500,000 clones listed, approximately 92% were seen once; the top ten hold 5.5% to 7.5%. Specimen: PBMCs. The origin of the receptors is a man aged 40-49 years with head and neck cancer.

This clone was seen once. This chain links TRBV4-2 with TRBJ2-2, with 10 bases matching TRBD2. Trimming removed 2 bases from V and 5 bases from J; junction bases left unmatched: 14. Germline V CDR1 and CDR2: LGHNA, YNFKEQ. The CDR3 has 19 residues. The CDR3 protein is CASSQRHPGLARLTGELFF. The CDR3 DNA is TGTGCCAGCAGCCAACGACATCCGGGACTAGCGAGGTTGACCGGGGAGCTGTTTTTT.

Worth noting for this clone: Other DNA sequences of this sample code for an identical CDR3. The chain recombines TRBV6-2 or TRBV6-3 with TRBJ1-5; D not resolved. V lost 3 bases to trimming and J lost 4 bases, with 7 bases between them. Germline V CDR1 and CDR2: MNHEY, SVGEGT. CDR3 length equals 13 residues. The CDR3 region is CASSYTGNQPQHF. CDR3 sequence (DNA): TGTGCCAGCAGTTATACGGGGAATCAGCCCCAGCATTTT.

The V call is TRBV2, the J call TRBJ1-4; weak D call: TRBD1 (5 bases). The CDR3 contains 20 residues. V shed 2 bases and J shed 0 bases, with 22 bases lying between them. The germline CDR1 and CDR2 sequences are SNHLY and FYNNEI. The CDR3 nucleotides are TGTGCCAGCAGTGAACCTAATGTCAGGGACTCCTATGCAACTAATGAAAAACTGTTTTTT. It yields the protein CASSEPNVRDSYATNEKLFF.

This clone was picked up one time. The chain recombines TRBV10-3 with TRBJ2-3; TRBD2 aligns across 10 bases. The CDR3 consists of 19 residues. Trimming cost V 4 bases and J 0 bases; bases outside gene matches: 13. CDR1 and CDR2 from the germline V gene are ENHRY and SYGVKD. The CDR3 nucleotides read TGTGCCATCAGTGCTTCTAGCGGGAGAGATCAAACTAGCACAGATACGCAGTATTTT. Translation: CAISASSGRDQTSTDTQYF.

This chain links TRBV28 with TRBJ2-7; possible D gene TRBD1, 6 bases. Germline V CDR1 and CDR2: MDHEN, SYDVKM. The V end lost 8 bases, the J end lost 2 bases, and 13 bases lay between the germline ends. The CDR3 loop spans 13 amino acids. CDR3 nucleotide sequence: TGTGCCAGCTATGATGGACAGACCTACGAGCAGTACTTC. This translates into CASYDGQTYEQYF.

The rearrangement joins TRBV27 to TRBJ1-5; the match to TRBD1 covers 7 bases. CDR1 and CDR2 from the germline V gene are MNHEY and SMNVEV (reference sequence). The CDR3 contains 16 residues. The J segment lost 3 bases and the V segment lost 6 bases, leaving 11 bases of the junction unmatched. As DNA, the CDR3 is TGTGCCAGCAGCCGAGACCGGACAGGCACCAATCAGCCCCAGCATTTT. Protein sequence: CASSRDRTGTNQPQHF.

The rearrangement links TRBV4-2 to TRBJ2-1, with 7 bases fitting TRBD1. CDR3 size: 14 residues. Losses at the gene ends were 5 bases for V and 7 bases for J; bases not matched to a gene: 8. Germline assignment: CDR1 LGHNA and CDR2 YNFKEQ. CDR3 in DNA: TGTGCCAGCAGCGCCCAGGGGGTCATAAATGAGCAGTTCTTC. Translated, it gives CASSAQGVINEQFF.

V is TRBV5-1 and J is TRBJ1-4, with D perhaps matching TRBD1 (5 bases). Looked up from germline, CDR1 is SGHRS and CDR2 is YFSETQ. The CDR3 covers 15 residues. V lost 5 bases, J lost 0 bases, and 11 bases lay in between. This CDR3 reads CASRTARATNEKLFF. The DNA of the CDR3 is TGCGCCAGCAGGACTGCCAGGGCAACTAATGAAAAACTGTTTTTT.

The rearrangement joins TRBV5-1 to TRBJ2-5; 9 bases align to TRBD2. Germline V gene data show CDR1 as SGHRS and CDR2 as YFSETQ. J was trimmed by 6 bases and V by 4 bases; bases with no gene match: 16. This CDR3 has 17 amino acids. The CDR3 bases are TGCGCCAGCAGCATTGGGGGGTCTAGCGGGATGGGAAAGACCCAGTACTTC. It translates to CASSIGGSSGMGKTQYF.

The chain recombines TRBV6-2 or TRBV6-3 with TRBJ2-1; unclear D gene. The V gene's germline CDR1 is MNHEY and CDR2 SVGEGT. V was pared by 4 bases and J by 7 bases, with 20 bases between. The CDR3 sequence is 16 residues long. CDR3 protein: CASSSRASKHYNEQFF. The CDR3 nucleotides read TGTGCCAGCAGTTCTCGTGCGTCAAAACACTATAATGAGCAGTTCTTC.

The V and J genes are TRBV19 and TRBJ2-1; 9 bases match TRBD1. Germline-derived CDR1 and CDR2 are LNHDA and SQIVND (reference sequence). The CDR3 is 15 amino acids. J was trimmed by 4 bases and V by 6 bases; bases with no gene match: 7. CDR3 residues: CASSQTGGGYNEQFF. As DNA, the CDR3 is TGTGCCAGTAGCCAAACAGGGGGCGGGTACAATGAGCAGTTCTTC.

V gene TRBV3-1 (or the pseudogene TRBV3-2) combines with J gene TRBJ2-7, with no clear D. Trimming took 3 bases from V and 0 from J, leaving 9 bases between them. CDR3 length: 14 amino acids. Germline values: CDR1 LGHDT, CDR2 YNNKEL (reference sequence). The CDR3 nucleotides read TGTGCCAGCAGCCACTTGGAGAGCTCCTACGAGCAGTACTTC. Its translation: CASSHLESSYEQYF.